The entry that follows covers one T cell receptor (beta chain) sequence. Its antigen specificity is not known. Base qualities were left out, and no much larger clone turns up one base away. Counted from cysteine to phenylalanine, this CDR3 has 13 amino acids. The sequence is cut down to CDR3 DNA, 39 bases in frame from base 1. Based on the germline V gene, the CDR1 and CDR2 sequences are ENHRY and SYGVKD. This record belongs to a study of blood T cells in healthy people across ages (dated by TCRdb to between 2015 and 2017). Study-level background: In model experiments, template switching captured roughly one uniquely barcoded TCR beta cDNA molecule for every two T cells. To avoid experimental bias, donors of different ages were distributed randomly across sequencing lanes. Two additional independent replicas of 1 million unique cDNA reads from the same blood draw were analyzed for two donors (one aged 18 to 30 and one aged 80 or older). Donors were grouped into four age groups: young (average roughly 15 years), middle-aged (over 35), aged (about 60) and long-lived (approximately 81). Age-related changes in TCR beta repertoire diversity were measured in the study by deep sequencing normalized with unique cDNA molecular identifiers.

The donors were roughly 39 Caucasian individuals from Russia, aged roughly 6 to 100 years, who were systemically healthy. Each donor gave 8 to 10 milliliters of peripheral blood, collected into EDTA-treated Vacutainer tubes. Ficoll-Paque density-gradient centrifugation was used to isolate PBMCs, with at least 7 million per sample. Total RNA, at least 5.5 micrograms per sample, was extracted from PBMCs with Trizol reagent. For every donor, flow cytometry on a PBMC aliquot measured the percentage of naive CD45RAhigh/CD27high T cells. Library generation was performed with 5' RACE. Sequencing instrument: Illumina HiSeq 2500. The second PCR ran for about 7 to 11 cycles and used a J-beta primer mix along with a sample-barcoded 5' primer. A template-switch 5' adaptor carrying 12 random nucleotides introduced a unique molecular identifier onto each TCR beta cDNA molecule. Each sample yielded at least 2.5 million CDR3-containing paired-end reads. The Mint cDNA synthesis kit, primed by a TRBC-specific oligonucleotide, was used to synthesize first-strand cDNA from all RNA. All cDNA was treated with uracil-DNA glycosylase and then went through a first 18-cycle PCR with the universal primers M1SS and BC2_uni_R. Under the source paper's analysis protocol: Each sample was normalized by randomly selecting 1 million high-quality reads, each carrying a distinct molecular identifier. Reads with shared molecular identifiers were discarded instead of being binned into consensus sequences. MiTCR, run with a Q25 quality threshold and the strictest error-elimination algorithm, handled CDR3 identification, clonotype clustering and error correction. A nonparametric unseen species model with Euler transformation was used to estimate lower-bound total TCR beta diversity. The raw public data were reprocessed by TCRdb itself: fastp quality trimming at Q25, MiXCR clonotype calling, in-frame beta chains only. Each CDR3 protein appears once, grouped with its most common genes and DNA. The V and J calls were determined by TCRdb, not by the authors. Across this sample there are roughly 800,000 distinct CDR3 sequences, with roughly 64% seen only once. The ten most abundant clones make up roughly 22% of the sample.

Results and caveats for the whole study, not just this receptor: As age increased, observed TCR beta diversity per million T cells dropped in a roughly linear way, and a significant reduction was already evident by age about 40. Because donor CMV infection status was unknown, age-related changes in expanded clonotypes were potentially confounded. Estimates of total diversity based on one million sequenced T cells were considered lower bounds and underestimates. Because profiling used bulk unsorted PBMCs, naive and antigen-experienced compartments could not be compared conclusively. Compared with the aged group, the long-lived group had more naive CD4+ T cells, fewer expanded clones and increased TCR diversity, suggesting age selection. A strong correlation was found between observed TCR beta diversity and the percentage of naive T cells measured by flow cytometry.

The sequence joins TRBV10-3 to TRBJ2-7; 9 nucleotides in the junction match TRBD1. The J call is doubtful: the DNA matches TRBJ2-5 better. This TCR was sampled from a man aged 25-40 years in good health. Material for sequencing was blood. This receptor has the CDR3 CAIGTGLKETQYF. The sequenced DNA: TGTGCCATCGGGACAGGGCTGAAGGAGACCCAGTACTTC.